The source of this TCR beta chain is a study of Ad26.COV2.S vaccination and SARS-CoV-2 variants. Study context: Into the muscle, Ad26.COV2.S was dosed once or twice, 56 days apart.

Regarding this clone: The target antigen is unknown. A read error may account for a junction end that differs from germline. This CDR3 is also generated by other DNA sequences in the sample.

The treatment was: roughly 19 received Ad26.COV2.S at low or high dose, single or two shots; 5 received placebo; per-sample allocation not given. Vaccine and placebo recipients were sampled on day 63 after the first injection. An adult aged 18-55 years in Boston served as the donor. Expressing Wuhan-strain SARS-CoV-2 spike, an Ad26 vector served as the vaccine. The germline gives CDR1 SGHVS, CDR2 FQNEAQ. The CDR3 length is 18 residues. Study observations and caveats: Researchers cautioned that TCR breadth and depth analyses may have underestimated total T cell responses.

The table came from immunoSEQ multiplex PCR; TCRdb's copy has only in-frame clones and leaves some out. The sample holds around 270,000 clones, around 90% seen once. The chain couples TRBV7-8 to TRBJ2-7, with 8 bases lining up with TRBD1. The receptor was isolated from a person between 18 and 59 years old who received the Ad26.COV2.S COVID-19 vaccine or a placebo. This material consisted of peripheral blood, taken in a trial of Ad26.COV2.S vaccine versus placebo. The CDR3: CASSLGTGTFFISYEQYF. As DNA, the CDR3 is TGTGCCAGCAGCTTAGGGACAGGGACCTTTTTTATCTCCTACGAGCAGTATTTC.